The sequence of this T cell receptor (beta chain) was determined in a study of response to subunit inactivated influenza vaccine. V shed 4 bases and J shed 3 bases, with 15 bases lying between them. The CDR3 consists of 15 residues. CDR1 MGHRA and CDR2 YSYEKL come from the germline V gene. Via MiXCR, TCRdb re-called the RT-PCR reads, giving one row per CDR3 protein. Of hundreds of thousands of distinct CDR3 sequences in the sample, approximately 10% were seen once. The same specimen was also included in a second study, on T cells expressing NK-cell markers. This second study says: TCR beta cDNA was generated via 5'RACE template switching incorporating UMIs.

The chain uses TRBV4-1 and TRBJ1-1; the D is unclear. Material: PBMCs from blood, obtained on the day of vaccination. The clonotype comes from a man over 45 who received an inactivated influenza vaccine. The DNA for the CDR3 is TGCGCCAGCAGCCTAGGACGGCCTACGGACACTGAAGCTTTCTTT. Protein product: CASSLGRPTDTEAFF.